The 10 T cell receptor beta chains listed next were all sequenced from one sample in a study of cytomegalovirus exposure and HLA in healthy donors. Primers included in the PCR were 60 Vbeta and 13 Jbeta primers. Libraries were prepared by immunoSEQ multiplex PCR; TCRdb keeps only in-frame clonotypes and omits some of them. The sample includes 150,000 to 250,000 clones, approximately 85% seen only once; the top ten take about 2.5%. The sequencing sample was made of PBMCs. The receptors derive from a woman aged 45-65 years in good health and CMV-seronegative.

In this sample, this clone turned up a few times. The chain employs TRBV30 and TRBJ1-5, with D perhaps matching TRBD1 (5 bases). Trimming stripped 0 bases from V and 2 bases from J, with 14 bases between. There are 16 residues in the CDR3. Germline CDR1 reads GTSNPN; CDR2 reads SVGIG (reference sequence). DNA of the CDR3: TGTGCCTGGAGTGTACCTGGGGGGAGGGGCAATCAGCCCCAGCATTTT. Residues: CAWSVPGGRGNQPQHF. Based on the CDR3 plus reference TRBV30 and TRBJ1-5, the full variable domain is SQTIHQWPATLVQPVGSPLSLECTVEGTSNPNLYWYRQAAGRGLQLLFYSVGIGQISSEVPQNLSASRPQDRQFILSSKKLLLSDSGFYLCAWSVPGGRGNQPQHFGDGTRLSIL.

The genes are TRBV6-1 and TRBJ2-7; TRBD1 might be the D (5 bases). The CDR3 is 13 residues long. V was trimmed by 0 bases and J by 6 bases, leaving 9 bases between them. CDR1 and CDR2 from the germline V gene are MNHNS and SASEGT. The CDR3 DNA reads TGTGCCAGCAGTGAAGCCAGGGTCGGCGAGCAGTACTTC. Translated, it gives CASSEARVGEQYF.

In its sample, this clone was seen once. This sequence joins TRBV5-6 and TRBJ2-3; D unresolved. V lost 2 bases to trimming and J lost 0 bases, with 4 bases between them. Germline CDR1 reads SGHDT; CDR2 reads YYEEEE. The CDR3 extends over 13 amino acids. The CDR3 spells CASSFLSTDTQYF. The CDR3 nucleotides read TGTGCCAGCAGCTTCTTGAGCACAGATACGCAGTATTTT.

CDR3 residues: CASSIGTPRVGELFF. For the CDR3, the DNA is TGTGCCAGCAGTATCGGGACTCCTCGGGTCGGGGAGCTGTTTTTT. The chain uses TRBV27 and TRBJ2-2, with D possibly being TRBD2 (6 bases). This CDR3 spans 15 amino acids. Germline values: CDR1 MNHEY, CDR2 SMNVEV (reference sequence). Trimming left V 5 bases short and J 7 bases short, with 17 bases between.

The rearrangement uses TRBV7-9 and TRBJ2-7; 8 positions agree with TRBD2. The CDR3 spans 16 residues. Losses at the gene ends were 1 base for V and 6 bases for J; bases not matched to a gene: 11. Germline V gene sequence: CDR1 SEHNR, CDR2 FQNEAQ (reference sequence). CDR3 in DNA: TGTGCCAGCAGCTTAGTTCCGGCAGCGGGAGCTGGCGAGCAGTACTTC. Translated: CASSLVPAAGAGEQYF. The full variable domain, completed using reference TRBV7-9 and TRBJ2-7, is DTGVSQNPRHKITKRGQNVTFRCDPISEHNRLYWYRQTLGQGPEFLTYFQNEAQLEKSRLLSDRFSAERPKGSFSTLEIQRTEQGDSAMYLCASSLVPAAGAGEQYFGPGTRLTVT.

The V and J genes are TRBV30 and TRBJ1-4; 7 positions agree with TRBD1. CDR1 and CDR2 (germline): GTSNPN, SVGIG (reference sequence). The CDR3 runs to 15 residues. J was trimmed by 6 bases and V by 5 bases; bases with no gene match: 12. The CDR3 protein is CAWSETGTAYEKLFF. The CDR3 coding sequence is TGTGCCTGGTCCGAAACCGGGACAGCTTATGAAAAACTGTTTTTT.

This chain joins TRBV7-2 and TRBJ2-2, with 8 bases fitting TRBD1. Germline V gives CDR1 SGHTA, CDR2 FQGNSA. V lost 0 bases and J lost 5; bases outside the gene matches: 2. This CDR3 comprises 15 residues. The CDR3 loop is CASSLARTGTGELFF. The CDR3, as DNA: TGTGCCAGCAGCTTAGCGCGGACAGGGACCGGGGAGCTGTTTTTT. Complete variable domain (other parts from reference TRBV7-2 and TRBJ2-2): GAGVSQSPSNKVTEKGKDVELRCDPISGHTALYWYRQSLGQGLEFLIYFQGNSAPDKSGLPSDRFSAERTGGSVSTLTIQRTQQEDSAVYLCASSLARTGTGELFFGEGSRLTVL.

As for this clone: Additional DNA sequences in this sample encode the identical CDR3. CDR3 sequence (DNA): TGCGCCAGCAGCCCCGGGACAGGGAATGAAAAACTGTTTTTT. Translating it yields CASSPGTGNEKLFF. The chain is built from TRBV5-1 and TRBJ1-4; TRBD1 aligns across 9 bases. The germline gives CDR1 SGHRS, CDR2 YFSETQ. The trim removed 4 bases at V and 5 bases at J, leaving 3 bases unmatched. This CDR3 is built from 14 residues.

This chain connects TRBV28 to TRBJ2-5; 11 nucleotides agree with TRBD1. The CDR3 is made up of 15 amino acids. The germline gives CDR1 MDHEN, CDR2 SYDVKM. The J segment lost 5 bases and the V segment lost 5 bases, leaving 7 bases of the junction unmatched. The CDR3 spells CASSRTGGARETQYF. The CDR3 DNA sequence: TGTGCCAGCAGTCGGACAGGGGGCGCGAGGGAGACCCAGTACTTC. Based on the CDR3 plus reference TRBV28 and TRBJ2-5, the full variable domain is DVKVTQSSRYLVKRTGEKVFLECVQDMDHENMFWYRQDPGLGLRLIYFSYDVKMKEKGDIPEGYSVSREKKERFSLILESASTNQTSMYLCASSRTGGARETQYFGPGTRLLVL.

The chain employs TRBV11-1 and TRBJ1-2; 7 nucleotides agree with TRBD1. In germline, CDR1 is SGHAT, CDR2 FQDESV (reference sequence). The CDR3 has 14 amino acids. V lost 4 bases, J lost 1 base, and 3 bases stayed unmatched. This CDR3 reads CASSYDRDNYGYTF. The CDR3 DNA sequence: TGTGCCAGCAGCTACGACAGGGATAACTATGGCTACACCTTC.